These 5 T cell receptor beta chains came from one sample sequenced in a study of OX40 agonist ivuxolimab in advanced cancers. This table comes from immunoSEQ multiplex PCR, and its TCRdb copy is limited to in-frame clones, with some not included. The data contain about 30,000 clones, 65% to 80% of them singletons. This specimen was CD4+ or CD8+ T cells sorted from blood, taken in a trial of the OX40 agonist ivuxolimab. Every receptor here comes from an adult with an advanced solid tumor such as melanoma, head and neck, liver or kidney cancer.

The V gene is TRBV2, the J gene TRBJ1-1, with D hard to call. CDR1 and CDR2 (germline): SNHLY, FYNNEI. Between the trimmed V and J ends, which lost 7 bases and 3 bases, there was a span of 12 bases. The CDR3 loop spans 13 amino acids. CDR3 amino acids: CASNEFRDTEAFF. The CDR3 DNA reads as TGTGCCAGCAATGAGTTTAGGGACACTGAAGCTTTCTTT.

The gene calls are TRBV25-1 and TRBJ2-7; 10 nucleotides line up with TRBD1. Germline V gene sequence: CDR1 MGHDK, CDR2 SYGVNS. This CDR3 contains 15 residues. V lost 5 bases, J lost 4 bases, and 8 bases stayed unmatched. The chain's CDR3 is CASSPGTGELYEQYF. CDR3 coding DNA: TGTGCCAGCAGTCCCGGGACAGGGGAACTTTACGAGCAGTACTTC.

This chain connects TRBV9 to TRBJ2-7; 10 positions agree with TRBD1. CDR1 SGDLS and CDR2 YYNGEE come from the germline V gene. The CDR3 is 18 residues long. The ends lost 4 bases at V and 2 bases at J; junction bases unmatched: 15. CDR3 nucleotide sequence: TGTGCCAGCAGCCTGGGGGGGACAGGGGACCCGATTACCTACGAGCAGTACTTC. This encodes CASSLGGTGDPITYEQYF.

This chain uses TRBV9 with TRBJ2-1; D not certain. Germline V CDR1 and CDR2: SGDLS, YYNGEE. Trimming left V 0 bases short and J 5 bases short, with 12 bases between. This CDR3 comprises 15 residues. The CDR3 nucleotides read TGTGCCAGCAGCGTAGGAAGCAGTCCCCACAATGAGCAGTTCTTC. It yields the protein CASSVGSSPHNEQFF. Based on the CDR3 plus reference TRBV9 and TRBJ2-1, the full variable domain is DSGVTQTPKHLITATGQRVTLRCSPRSGDLSVYWYQQSLDQGLQFLIQYYNGEERAKGNILERFSAQQFPDLHSELNLSSLELGDSALYFCASSVGSSPHNEQFFGPGTRLTVL.

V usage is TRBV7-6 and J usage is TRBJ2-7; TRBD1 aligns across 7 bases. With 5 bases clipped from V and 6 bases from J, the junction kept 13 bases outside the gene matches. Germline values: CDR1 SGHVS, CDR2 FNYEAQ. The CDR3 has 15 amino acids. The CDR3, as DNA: TGTGCCAGCAGCGACTACACAGGGGAAGGGGGCGAGCAGTACTTC. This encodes CASSDYTGEGGEQYF.